This T cell receptor (beta chain) was retrieved from a study of stem cell transplantation in POMP-related autoinflammatory disease. Turning to this clone: The target antigen is unknown.

Sequencing used immunoSEQ multiplex PCR; TCRdb keeps in-frame clones, though not all of them. The sample carries under 250 clones, approximately 89% recorded once. Study results and limitations: A trend toward lower repertoire diversity and greater clonality appeared in every analyzed T-cell subset of PRAID patients.

V gave up 7 bases and J gave up 2 bases; unmatched junction bases: 16. CDR1 is MDHEN, CDR2 SYDVKM, per germline. The CDR3 sequence is 20 residues long. Material: Tregs from PBMCs. The rearrangement uses TRBV28 and TRBJ2-3; 15 bases line up with TRBD2. The sequence was collected from a human donor in good health. In DNA form, the CDR3 reads TGTGCCAGCAAAGGGAGAGGGACTAGCGGGGGGACTCACCTCACAGATACGCAGTATTTT. Translated: CASKGRGTSGGTHLTDTQYF.